The rows below give T cell receptor beta chains drawn from one sample of a study of cytomegalovirus exposure and HLA in healthy donors. Measured with immunoSEQ multiplex PCR; TCRdb has only the in-frame clones, and not every one. The top ten hold under 2% of the sample, which has a few hundred thousand clones, 75% to 80% seen once. The sequenced material came from PBMCs. The receptors come from a man between 18 and 29 years old in good health and CMV-seronegative. CDR3s include the opening cysteine and the closing phenylalanine or tryptophan. Each record gives: clone size, J gene, D gene, V gene, CDR3 DNA, CDR3 protein. A D gene is named only where the DNA matches it firmly. Expanded clones are given a class, and other clones once, few, many or no size at all.

clone size: .
J gene: TRBJ2-7
D gene: .
V gene: TRBV2
CDR3 DNA: TGTGCCAGCAGTGATCCTGATAGCGCCTACGAGCAGTACTTC
CDR3 protein: CASSDPDSAYEQYF

clone size: few
J gene: TRBJ2-7
D gene: TRBD2
V gene: TRBV28
CDR3 DNA: TGTGCCAGCAGTTTAGTACTAGCGGGATCTTCCTACGAGCAGTACTTC
CDR3 protein: CASSLVLAGSSYEQYF

clone size: .
J gene: TRBJ1-2
D gene: .
V gene: TRBV28
CDR3 DNA: TGTGCCAGCAGTTTTACAGACAGCTATGGCTACACCTTC
CDR3 protein: CASSFTDSYGYTF

clone size: .
J gene: TRBJ2-5
D gene: TRBD1
V gene: TRBV28
CDR3 DNA: TGTGCCAGCACCGGTGGGGACAGGTGGGGCCAAGAGACCCAGTACTTC
CDR3 protein: CASTGGDRWGQETQYF

clone size: few
J gene: TRBJ2-1
D gene: TRBD2
V gene: TRBV10-3
CDR3 DNA: TGTGCCATCACTAGCGGGAGTCGGAATGAGCAGTTCTTC
CDR3 protein: CAITSGSRNEQFF

clone size: .
J gene: TRBJ1-1
D gene: .
V gene: TRBV6-5
CDR3 DNA: TGTGCCAGCAGTTACCCGCGGGGGCCCACTGAAGCTTTCTTT
CDR3 protein: CASSYPRGPTEAFF

clone size: .
J gene: TRBJ2-7
D gene: TRBD2
V gene: TRBV29-1
CDR3 DNA: TGCAGCGTTGAAGTCGGGGGGAACGAGCAGTACTTC
CDR3 protein: CSVEVGGNEQYF

clone size: .
J gene: TRBJ2-2
D gene: TRBD1
V gene: TRBV7-3
CDR3 DNA: TGTGCCAGCAGCTTGGGACAGGGGATCGGGGAGCTGTTTTTT
CDR3 protein: CASSLGQGIGELFF

clone size: .
J gene: TRBJ2-2
D gene: .
V gene: TRBV9
CDR3 DNA: TGTGCCAGCAGCGTAGAAGGGGGTCCCACCGGGGAGCTGTTTTTT
CDR3 protein: CASSVEGGPTGELFF

clone size: .
J gene: TRBJ2-7
D gene: .
V gene: TRBV9
CDR3 DNA: TGTGCCAGCAGCGTCGGACTGTCCTCCTACGAGCAGTACTTC
CDR3 protein: CASSVGLSSYEQYF